Following are 17 T cell receptor beta chains from one sample sequenced in a study of T cells after yellow fever vaccination. One entry per CDR3 protein results from TCRdb running MiXCR on the 5' RACE reads. The data hold approximately 340,000 distinct CDR3 sequences, with roughly 9.4% observed a single time. The sample here was PBMCs, taken on the day of the first yellow fever vaccination. These receptors came from a man aged 18 to 30 who received the YFV17D yellow fever vaccine.

This clonotype was seen a handful of times. The rearrangement joins TRBV18 to TRBJ2-1; D tentatively reads TRBD1 or TRBD2 (5 bases each). Trimming removed 3 bases from V and 7 bases from J, with 19 bases in between. The V gene's germline CDR1 is KGHSH and CDR2 LQKENI. CDR3 length: 16 amino acids. The DNA of the CDR3 is TGTGCCAGCTCACCCCTATCGAGGGGCTCCACGAATGAGCAGTTCTTC. Its translation is CASSPLSRGSTNEQFF. Full variable domain (remainder filled in from reference TRBV18 and TRBJ2-1): NAGVMQNPRHLVRRRGQEARLRCSPMKGHSHVYWYRQLPEEGLKFMVYLQKENIIDESGMPKERFSAEFPKEGPSILRIQQVVRGDSAAYFCASSPLSRGSTNEQFFGPGTRLTVL.

This clonotype was seen only a few times. V is TRBV24-1 and J is TRBJ2-1; 12 bases align to TRBD2. From germline, CDR1 is KGHDR and CDR2 SFDVKD. The CDR3 loop spans 16 amino acids. The trim removed 4 bases at V and 5 bases at J, leaving 5 bases unmatched. This CDR3 reads CATSDPGTSGHNEQFF. CDR3 DNA: TGTGCCACCAGTGACCCGGGGACTAGCGGGCACAATGAGCAGTTCTTC.

V gene TRBV21-1 combines with J gene TRBJ1-1; whether TRBD1, the table's D call, matches the DNA was not checked. TRBV21-1 is deemed a pseudogene. This CDR3 has 18 amino acids. CDR3 DNA: TGTGCCAGCAGCAAAGCCCTGGTTACAGGGAATATGAACACTGAAGCTTTCTTT. Translated, it gives CASSKALVTGNMNTEAFF.

J is TRBJ1-5 and V is TRBV7-2; unclear D gene. The CDR3 runs 15 residues. With 5 bases removed from V and 3 bases from J, the gap between germline ends came to 14 bases. In germline, CDR1 is SGHTA, CDR2 FQGNSA. The CDR3 reads CASSPGYQPNQPQHF. The CDR3 DNA is TGTGCCAGCAGCCCTGGGTACCAACCCAATCAGCCCCAGCATTTT.

J is TRBJ2-7 and V is TRBV5-1, with TRBD1 matching over 11 bases. Germline V lookup: CDR1 SGHRS, CDR2 YFSETQ. After removal of 4 bases from V and 5 bases from J, the junction contained 11 bases not matched to a gene. This CDR3 comprises 16 residues. The DNA of the CDR3 is TGCGCCAGCAGCCCTAACATCGGGACAGGGGGAAACGAGCAGTACTTC. The encoded protein is CASSPNIGTGGNEQYF.

The chain employs TRBV5-5 and TRBJ1-5, with D possibly matching TRBD1 (6 bases). There are 15 residues in the CDR3. Germline V gene lookup returns CDR1 SGHKS and CDR2 YYEKEE (reference sequence). Trimming took off 1 base at V and 5 bases at J, with 13 bases between the two ends. CDR3 residues: CASSLWVTGDQPQHF. The CDR3 DNA follows: TGTGCCAGCAGCTTGTGGGTGACAGGAGATCAGCCCCAGCATTTT.

This clonotype has more than one count but fewer than ten. The chain uses TRBV7-2 and TRBJ1-1; D call uncertain. In germline, CDR1 is SGHTA, CDR2 FQGNSA. This CDR3 has 14 residues. The V end lost 1 base, the J end lost 5 bases, and 11 bases lay between the germline ends. The CDR3: CASSLGYRRTEAFF. The CDR3 coding sequence is TGTGCCAGCAGCTTAGGTTATCGGAGGACTGAAGCTTTCTTT.

This clonotype was picked up many times. The chain recombines TRBV7-9 with TRBJ2-4; 8 positions match TRBD1. The CDR3 sequence is 13 residues long. V gave up 2 bases and J gave up 14 bases; unmatched junction bases: 8. CDR1 and CDR2 from the germline V gene are SEHNR and FQNEAQ (reference sequence). DNA for the CDR3: TGTGCCAGCAGCTTAAGTATGCCGGGACAGGAGTACTTC. Its protein product is CASSLSMPGQEYF.

CDR3 DNA: TGTGCCAGCAGTTTAGGGTCCGGGACAGGGGCTGGAAACACCATATATTTT. This encodes CASSLGSGTGAGNTIYF. The V and J genes are TRBV12-3 or TRBV12-4 and TRBJ1-3; 10 nucleotides align to TRBD1. The length of the CDR3 is 17 residues. The junction had 5 bases not matched to a gene; V was cut back by 1 base and J by 2 bases.

J is TRBJ1-6 and V is TRBV12-3 or TRBV12-4, with TRBD1 identical over 7 bases. J was trimmed by 7 bases and V by 6 bases; bases with no gene match: 9. This CDR3 has 15 amino acids. CDR3 residues: CASRVQGFRNSPLHF. DNA for the CDR3: TGTGCCAGCAGGGTACAGGGGTTTAGAAATTCACCCCTCCACTTT.

In this sample, this clonotype turned up a few times. V gene TRBV7-8 combines with J gene TRBJ2-1; 7 bases line up with TRBD2. The CDR3 consists of 14 residues. Germline V CDR1 and CDR2: SGHVS, FQNEAQ. The V gene end was trimmed by 3 bases and the J gene end by 4 bases; junction bases not matched to a gene: 3. The CDR3 DNA follows: TGTGCCAGCAGCTTGACTAGCCTGTACAATGAGCAGTTCTTC. Its translation is CASSLTSLYNEQFF.

The chain has TRBV5-1 and TRBJ1-6; a possible D gene is TRBD1 (6 bases). The CDR3 contains 17 residues. The V and J ends lost 0 bases and 7 bases respectively, with 17 bases between them. Germline assignment: CDR1 SGHRS and CDR2 YFSETQ. The CDR3 DNA reads TGCGCCAGCAGCTTGGATTACAGGGAGATCCAAAATTCACCCCTCCACTTT. Translation: CASSLDYREIQNSPLHF. Filled out from reference TRBV5-1 and TRBJ1-6, the complete variable domain reads KAGVTQTPRYLIKTRGQQVTLSCSPISGHRSVSWYQQTPGQGLQFLFEYFSETQRNKGNFPGRFSGRQFSNSRSEMNVSTLELGDSALYLCASSLDYREIQNSPLHFGNGTRLTVT.

This clonotype was seen more than once but under ten times. The chain recombines TRBV4-1 with TRBJ2-5; D gene ambiguous. Between the trimmed V and J ends, which lost 0 bases and 5 bases, there was a span of 19 bases. This CDR3 is built from 17 residues. Per the germline V gene, CDR1 is MGHRA and CDR2 is YSYEKL. CDR3 loop: CASSQDDHGSGAETQYF. The CDR3 DNA reads TGCGCCAGCAGCCAAGATGACCACGGTTCAGGCGCCGAGACCCAGTACTTC.

This clonotype was seen a handful of times. The V gene is TRBV19, the J gene TRBJ1-4, with 7 bases identical to TRBD1. The CDR3 spans 14 residues. V lost 6 bases, J lost 6 bases, and 7 bases stayed unmatched. Germline V CDR1 and CDR2: LNHDA, SQIVND (reference sequence). The CDR3 bases are TGTGCCAGTAGCCCCCGGGACAGCTATGAAAAACTGTTTTTT. This encodes CASSPRDSYEKLFF.

The CDR3 nucleotides read TGCGCCAGCAGCCACACAACCCCCAAGGACAGGGAAAGCTCCTACGAGCAGTACGTC. It translates to CASSHTTPKDRESSYEQYV. This chain uses TRBV5-1 with TRBJ2-7, with 8 bases fitting TRBD1. The germline V gene encodes CDR1 SGHRS and CDR2 YFSETQ. This CDR3 has 19 amino acids. V lost 4 bases to trimming and J lost 0 bases; unmatched junction nucleotides: 18.

This clonotype has just a few counts. V gene TRBV10-1 combines with J gene TRBJ2-4; unclear D gene. Deletions cut 0 bases from V and 6 bases from J, with 9 bases between. The length of the CDR3 is 14 residues. The germline V gene encodes CDR1 WNHNN and CDR2 SYGVQD (reference sequence). Here the CDR3 reads CASSESGRPNIQYF. CDR3 DNA: TGCGCCAGCAGTGAGTCCGGCAGGCCAAACATTCAGTACTTC.

This clonotype was recorded many times. This sequence joins TRBV19 and TRBJ2-7; tentatively, D is TRBD1 (5 bases). V lost 4 bases to trimming and J lost 1 base, with 11 bases between them. Germline V CDR1 and CDR2: LNHDA, SQIVND (reference sequence). This CDR3 contains 14 residues. Here the CDR3 DNA reads TGTGCCAGTAGTACACAGGACGCTTCCTACGAGCAGTACTTC. Its protein product is CASSTQDASYEQYF.